These 19 T cell receptor beta chains came from one sample sequenced in a study of shared clonotypes between healthy human individuals. Naivety among CD8 cells was defined by CD45RO negativity and positive CCR7 selection, thereby excluding terminally differentiated effector memory CD45RA+ cells. The repertoire was sequenced with immunoSEQ multiplex PCR; TCRdb's copy has only in-frame clones and lacks some. The table records hundreds of thousands of clones, nearly 95% of them present only once. The specimen was naive CD8+ T cells sorted from blood. All receptors derive from a man aged 30 to 45 in good health.

On this clone itself: Other nucleotide sequences in the sample specify the same CDR3. This chain connects TRBV28 to TRBJ2-2; D is possibly TRBD1 or TRBD2 (5 bases each). This CDR3 has 12 residues. Looked up from germline, CDR1 is MDHEN and CDR2 is SYDVKM. The V end was cut by 2 bases, the J end by 7 bases, with 5 bases between. CDR3 sequence (DNA): TGTGCCAGCAGTTTAGGGGGCGGGGAGCTGTTTTTT. Amino acid sequence: CASSLGGGELFF.

Comment on this clone: Other nucleotide sequences from this sample produce the same CDR3. The CDR3 DNA is TGTGCCAGCAGTTTGCAGGGTGATGAGCAGTTCTTC. It yields the protein CASSLQGDEQFF. The V gene is TRBV27, the J gene TRBJ2-1; D is perhaps TRBD1 (5 bases). Germline V gene data show CDR1 as MNHEY and CDR2 as SMNVEV (reference sequence). This CDR3 is built from 12 residues. Trimming removed 3 bases from V and 8 bases from J, with 8 bases in between.

V gene TRBV5-6 combines with J gene TRBJ2-7; 13 nucleotides match TRBD2. Trimming took 4 bases from V and 5 from J; bases not matched to a gene: 9. Per the germline V gene, CDR1 is SGHDT and CDR2 is YYEEEE. CDR3 length equals 16 residues. CDR3 in amino acids: CASSPGLAGAGNEQYF. The CDR3 DNA reads as TGTGCCAGCAGCCCTGGACTAGCGGGAGCGGGAAACGAGCAGTACTTC.

This chain uses TRBV6-5 with TRBJ2-2; maybe TRBD2 (5 bases). Germline CDR1 and CDR2: MNHEY and SVGAGI. V dropped 1 base and J dropped 5 bases, with 11 bases sitting between them. This CDR3 has 15 residues. CDR3 sequence (DNA): TGTGCCAGCAGTTACTGGAGTGGCGGGACCGGGGAGCTGTTTTTT. It is translated as CASSYWSGGTGELFF.

V and J are TRBV28 and TRBJ1-5, with D hard to call. Germline V lookup: CDR1 MDHEN, CDR2 SYDVKM. V lost 5 bases and J 0 bases, leaving 8 bases between the germline ends. The CDR3 runs to 14 residues. The CDR3 nucleotides are TGTGCCAGCAGTGGACGGTATAGCAATCAGCCCCAGCATTTT. Translated, it gives CASSGRYSNQPQHF.

V is TRBV9 and J is TRBJ2-1, with D hard to call. The V end was cut by 3 bases, the J end by 2 bases, with 6 bases between. The germline V gene has CDR1 SGDLS and CDR2 YYNGEE. There are 13 residues in the CDR3. This CDR3 reads CASSDSTYNEQFF. The DNA of the CDR3 is TGTGCCAGCAGCGACAGTACCTACAATGAGCAGTTCTTC.

This clone has a single count. The chain recombines TRBV27 with TRBJ1-2; 10 bases are a match to TRBD1. Germline CDR1 reads MNHEY; CDR2 reads SMNVEV (reference sequence). This CDR3 spans 14 amino acids. The junction had 4 bases not matched to a gene; V was cut back by 3 bases and J by 6 bases. The CDR3 spells CASSLTGGANGYTF. CDR3 DNA: TGTGCCAGCAGTTTGACAGGGGGCGCAAATGGCTACACCTTC.

J is TRBJ2-5 and V is TRBV5-5; D call uncertain. Looked up from germline, CDR1 is SGHKS and CDR2 is YYEKEE (reference sequence). The CDR3 has 14 residues. Trimming took off 3 bases at V and 2 bases at J, with 11 bases between the two ends. CDR3 sequence (DNA): TGTGCCAGCAGCTCGTTTCAGGAGCAAGAGACCCAGTACTTC. Protein product: CASSSFQEQETQYF.

The chain joins TRBV25-1 to TRBJ1-2, with 9 bases fitting TRBD1. From germline, CDR1 is MGHDK and CDR2 SYGVNS. Unmatched junction bases numbered 6, after V lost 2 bases and J lost 2 bases. This CDR3 region has 16 residues. Here the CDR3 DNA reads TGTGCCAGCAGTGAACCCCGACAGGGGGTAAACTATGGCTACACCTTC. Encoded protein: CASSEPRQGVNYGYTF.

The gene calls are TRBV4-1 and TRBJ1-1; no reliable D call. Germline CDR1 is MGHRA and CDR2 is YSYEKL. Trimming stripped 4 bases from V and 0 bases from J, with 18 bases between. There are 17 residues in the CDR3. CDR3 coding DNA: TGCGCCAGCAGCCCGAATAGGTGGCTGATTATGAACACTGAAGCTTTCTTT. It codes for CASSPNRWLIMNTEAFF.

J is TRBJ1-5 and V is TRBV11-2; 8 nucleotides agree with TRBD1. This CDR3 contains 15 residues. Germline CDR1 reads SGHAT; CDR2 reads FQNNGV. J was trimmed by 7 bases and V by 5 bases; bases with no gene match: 10. This CDR3 reads CASSPGQGGEQPQHF. The CDR3 nucleotides read TGTGCCAGCAGCCCAGGACAGGGCGGAGAGCAGCCCCAGCATTTT.

The chain carries TRBV19 and TRBJ1-5; D is perhaps TRBD1 (6 bases). This CDR3 spans 15 amino acids. Trimming removed 3 bases at V and 3 bases at J, with 12 bases between. CDR1 and CDR2 from the germline V gene are LNHDA and SQIVND (reference sequence). DNA for the CDR3: TGTGCCAGTAGTATCCCCTGGACAGACAATCAGCCCCAGCATTTT. It yields the protein CASSIPWTDNQPQHF. Complete variable domain (other parts from reference TRBV19 and TRBJ1-5): DGGITQSPKYLFRKEGQNVTLSCEQNLNHDAMYWYRQDPGQGLRLIYYSQIVNDFQKGDIAEGYSVSREKKESFPLTVTSAQKNPTAFYLCASSIPWTDNQPQHFGDGTRLSIL.

The chain has TRBV7-9 and TRBJ2-1; the D is unclear. V was clipped by 6 bases and J by 4 bases, with 19 bases between them. The CDR3 is made up of 16 amino acids. Germline CDR1 SEHNR, CDR2 FQNEAQ (reference sequence). The CDR3 here is CASSPITPANYNEQFF. CDR3 coding DNA: TGTGCCAGCAGTCCTATTACCCCGGCCAATTACAATGAGCAGTTCTTC.

This rearrangement joins TRBV19 to TRBJ2-1; 7 bases are a match to TRBD2. The CDR3 contains 15 residues. Trimming removed 5 bases from V and 4 bases from J; junction bases left unmatched: 8. Looked up from germline, CDR1 is LNHDA and CDR2 is SQIVND (reference sequence). CDR3 DNA sequence: TGTGCCAGTAGTCTGCGGGAGTTGGGGTACAATGAGCAGTTCTTC. Its translation: CASSLRELGYNEQFF.

The V gene is TRBV28, the J gene TRBJ2-3; 10 bases align to TRBD2. CDR3 size: 17 residues. The V gene's germline CDR1 is MDHEN and CDR2 SYDVKM. Germline trimming cut 4 bases from V and 3 bases from J; bases unmatched to any gene: 10. Written as DNA, the CDR3 is TGTGCCAGCAGTTACGAGCGGGAGGGCCGTCGGACAGATACGCAGTATTTT. Amino acid sequence: CASSYEREGRRTDTQYF.

The rearrangement links TRBV5-6 to TRBJ2-7, with 8 bases identical to TRBD2. The CDR3 contains 14 residues. Germline trimming cut 2 bases from V and 9 bases from J; bases unmatched to any gene: 10. The V gene's germline CDR1 is SGHDT and CDR2 YYEEEE. As DNA, the CDR3 is TGTGCCAGCAGCTTAACCGGGACTAGGCTTTCGCAGTACTTC. It yields the protein CASSLTGTRLSQYF.

This rearrangement joins TRBV7-2 to TRBJ2-7; TRBD1 matches 10 bases. This CDR3 contains 16 residues. Germline CDR1 is SGHTA and CDR2 is FQGNSA. The V gene end was trimmed by 5 bases and the J gene end by 1 base; junction bases not matched to a gene: 8. The CDR3 sequence is CASSPQGQGSSYEQYF. For the CDR3, the DNA is TGTGCCAGCAGCCCCCAGGGACAGGGGTCTTCCTACGAGCAGTACTTC.

The chain has TRBV5-6 and TRBJ2-1, with D perhaps being TRBD1 or TRBD2 (6 bases each). Germline values: CDR1 SGHDT, CDR2 YYEEEE. Trimming took off 1 base at V and 6 bases at J, with 8 bases between the two ends. The CDR3 totals 13 residues. The CDR3 region is CASSLSGANEQFF. The CDR3 nucleotides read TGTGCCAGCAGCTTGTCGGGGGCCAATGAGCAGTTCTTC.

V is TRBV11-1 and J is TRBJ2-3; TRBD1 might be the D (5 bases). Germline V lookup: CDR1 SGHAT, CDR2 FQDESV (reference sequence). V was cut by 4 bases and J by 6 bases, with 23 bases left in between. The CDR3 has 17 residues. The CDR3 DNA sequence: TGTGCCAGCAGCTACCAAAGGGGTCACTTACCGACTGATACGCAGTATTTT. Residues: CASSYQRGHLPTDTQYF.